A selection of T cell receptor beta chains follows, all from one sample in a study of cytomegalovirus exposure and HLA in healthy donors. Profiled with immunoSEQ multiplex PCR; TCRdb holds only in-frame clones, not every one. The table has 300,000 to 400,000 clones, 70% to 90% seen once; the top ten hold approximately 0.95%. The specimen sequenced was PBMCs. The receptors come from a man in his thirties or forties in good health and CMV-seronegative. Each CDR3 is given with its conserved first and last residue. The D gene is left open where the match is weak. Clone size, where shown, is once, few, many, or a class for clones that have expanded.

d_call j_call v_call clone_size cdr3_length cdr3_aa cdr3_nt
TRBD1 TRBJ2-2 TRBV19 . 20 CASSIFTLTGTGGNTGELFF TGTGCCAGTAGTATATTCACGTTGACCGGGACAGGGGGTAATACCGGGGAGCTGTTTTTT
TRBD2 TRBJ2-1 TRBV4-1 . 17 CASRMVFGGGSYNEQFF TGCGCCAGCAGGATGGTGTTTGGGGGGGGCTCCTACAATGAGCAGTTCTTC
. TRBJ2-3 TRBV7-9 . 14 CAKANIAETDTQYF TGTGCCAAAGCTAACATAGCGGAAACAGATACGCAGTATTTT
. TRBJ1-6 TRBV5-1 . 14 CASSLDSTNSPLHF TGCGCCAGCAGCTTGGACAGTACAAATTCACCCCTCCACTTT
. TRBJ2-7 TRBV11-2 . 15 CASSRSGQALGEQYF TGTGCCAGCAGCCGATCGGGACAAGCTCTGGGCGAGCAGTACTTC
. TRBJ2-5 TRBV5-4 few 16 CASSLGATGWEETQYF TGTGCCAGCAGCTTGGGGGCCACAGGGTGGGAGGAGACCCAGTACTTC
TRBD1 TRBJ2-2 TRBV5-1 . 16 CASSWDSTANTGELFF TGCGCCAGCAGCTGGGACAGCACCGCGAACACCGGGGAGCTGTTTTTT
. TRBJ2-7 TRBV27 . 14 CASSPTGLIYEQYF TGTGCCAGCAGTCCGACGGGACTTATCTACGAGCAGTACTTC
. TRBJ2-1 TRBV15 . 16 CATSSEGDPLYNEQFF TGTGCCACCAGCTCGGAGGGAGACCCCCTCTACAATGAGCAGTTCTTC
TRBD1 TRBJ2-1 TRBV5-4 once 13 CASSGTGSNEQFF TGTGCCAGCAGCGGGACAGGCTCCAATGAGCAGTTCTTC
. TRBJ1-1 TRBV2 . 14 CASREDSLGTEAFF TGTGCCAGCAGGGAGGACTCCCTAGGCACTGAAGCTTTCTTT
TRBD1 TRBJ2-5 TRBV4-1 . 17 CASSQHRTGQDQETQYF TGCGCCAGCAGCCAGCATCGGACAGGGCAAGACCAAGAGACCCAGTACTTC
. TRBJ2-7 TRBV9 . 15 CASSPDPGTRYEQYF TGTGCCAGCAGCCCGGACCCCGGGACACGCTACGAGCAGTACTTC
. TRBJ2-7 TRBV25-1 . 12 CASSAGYYEQYF TGTGCCAGCAGTGCGGGTTACTACGAGCAGTACTTC
TRBD1 TRBJ1-4 TRBV4-1 . 14 CASSQIDRVEKLFF TGCGCCAGCAGCCAGATCGACAGGGTTGAAAAACTGTTTTTT